Included here is one T cell receptor beta chain sequence, with context. Germline assignment: CDR1 LGHDT and CDR2 YNNKEL (reference sequence). The CDR3 sequence is 14 residues long. The V and J ends lost 1 base and 4 bases respectively, with 8 bases between them. The data belong to a study of blood T cell repertoires in COVID-19. Looking at the study overall: Sources were T cells, B-cell-depleted T cells, or PBMCs; the material itself was cDNA or gDNA.

Per the original data handling: Estimation of nucleated cell counts was performed using reference gene primer amplification. TCRdb's copy holds only in-frame clones and misses some; the assay was immunoSEQ multiplex PCR. The V and J calls and clone size were taken over from that table, and D and trimming were inferred from the DNA. The sample has some 73,000 clones, roughly 90% seen once. This TCR was sampled from a human donor in a cohort sampled during active COVID-19. Sequencing was done on a sample of peripheral blood. The chain combines TRBV3-1 (or the pseudogene TRBV3-2) with TRBJ2-1; D may be TRBD2 (5 bases). In nucleotides, the CDR3 is TGTGCCAGCAGCCAAGTTCTAGCTTACAATGAGCAGTTCTTC. Protein product: CASSQVLAYNEQFF.